This T cell receptor beta chain came from a study of blood T cell repertoires in COVID-19 (dated by TCRdb to 2019 to 2021). At the level of the whole study: Samples from collaborators originated in the United States, Italy and Spain and spanned both the acute and convalescent phases of COVID-19. HLA class I and class II types, where available, came from metadata supplied by the sample provider rather than from assay-based typing. The material from the prospective study consisted of cDNA or gDNA derived from T cells, B-cell-depleted T cells, or PBMCs. A freely available public database, intended as a resource for researchers studying the immune response to SARS-CoV-2, is where the repertoires were released. Subjects who had been exposed to COVID-19, were actively infected with it, or had recovered from it provided the deeply sampled blood TCRbeta repertoires that made up the dataset. A de-identified subject ID, COVID-19 status, age in years and sex were almost always included in the sample metadata. The samples were drawn from two sources: the first 160 participants of the ongoing ImmuneRACE study, and 1,200 or so subjects contributed by 6 global collaborators.

A distance of 8 bases separates the germline ends of V and J, which lose 5 bases and 6 bases respectively. From cysteine to phenylalanine, the CDR3 is 12 amino acids long. The read is trimmed to its CDR3 DNA, 36 bases read in frame from base 1. The germline V gene (reference sequence) supplies CDR1 MNHEY and CDR2 SMNVEV. Collaborating institutions collected whole blood in K2EDTA tubes following their own protocols. Collaborator samples were shipped for TCRbeta analysis as frozen whole blood, isolated PBMCs, or DNA extracted from either sample type. TCRbeta CDR3 regions were amplified from genomic DNA using the immunoSEQ Assay, a bias-controlled multiplex PCR. On the authors' methods: Within the assay, amplification of reference gene primers was used to estimate how many nucleated cells each sample contained. To quantify the absolute abundance of each unique TCRbeta CDR3 rearrangement, sequence reads were collapsed and filtered. For each sample, productive Simpson clonality was calculated by taking the square root of Simpson's diversity index across productive rearrangements. In its TCRdb copy, this immuneACCESS table keeps in-frame sequences only and misses some clones. Where compared with another copy, unresolved V genes explain less than half of these, and the others have no known cause. That table furnishes V, J and clone size, whereas the DNA furnished D and trimming. The sample table contains fewer than 100,000 clones; only one count was recorded for around 90% of them. 4.5% to 6% of the sample goes to the ten largest clones.

This clone was seen many times. Its binding antigen is unknown. No base-level quality is on record; no much larger clone is a single base apart. General conclusions and limits of the study: The quantity of clinical and demographic metadata differed by source and by participant and was supplied without curation.

The sample taken for sequencing was peripheral blood. This sequence was found in a woman of 80 years or more with acute or convalescent COVID-19. This sequence uses TRBV27 and TRBJ2-1; the D gene cannot be resolved reliably. In nucleotide form, the sequence is TGTGCCAGCAGTCTCCCCCCCAATGAGCAGTTCTTC. The encoded protein is CASSLPPNEQFF.